This T cell receptor beta chain emerged from a study of shared clonotypes between healthy human individuals. Only in-frame clones appear in the TCRdb table, and some are missing; sequencing was by immunoSEQ multiplex PCR. The table shows about 700,000 clones, with around 74% occurring only once. To note about this clone: Its antigen is not identified.

Overall study findings and caveats: Naive subsets generally had larger estimated richness than memory subsets. Some clonotypes were shared by all four sorted-subset donors, while others were not shared. The non-shared ones had lower generation probabilities than the shared ones.

The germline gives CDR1 MNHEY, CDR2 SVGAGI. This CDR3 has 15 residues. The clonotype was recovered from a woman aged 25-40 years in good health. The V gene is TRBV6-5, the J gene TRBJ2-5, with D possibly being TRBD2 (6 bases). The J call may be mistaken, given a closer DNA end match to TRBJ2-7. Source material: memory CD4+ T cells sorted from blood. Noted subset: CD45RA-negative fraction. The CDR3 coding sequence is TGTGCCAGCAGTTACGTCGGGGGAGACTCCTACGAGCAGTACTTC. This sequence encodes CASSYVGGDSYEQYF.